This section outlines one T cell receptor beta chain sequence together with its context. The table came from immunoSEQ multiplex PCR; TCRdb's copy has only in-frame clones and leaves some out. The data contain approximately 110,000 clones, roughly 80% of them seen just once; the ten biggest clones take up roughly 4.5%. This CDR3 contains 12 residues. Germline CDR1 is SNHLY and CDR2 is FYNNEI. The sample is drawn from a study of PD-1 blockade in mismatch repair-deficient tumors. Study-wide background: Patients had about 13 mismatch repair-deficient cancer types and were previously treated and progressing.

The rearrangement uses TRBV2 and TRBJ2-7, with D perhaps TRBD1 (6 bases). The sequence was collected from an adult with mismatch repair-deficient cancer. The sequenced sample was peripheral blood, obtained approximately 60 weeks after starting pembrolizumab. This chain's CDR3 is CRKGTQLYEQYF. Written as DNA, the CDR3 is TGTCGTAAAGGGACACAACTCTACGAGCAGTACTTC. Full variable domain (outside the CDR3, taken from reference TRBV2 and TRBJ2-7): EPEVTQTPSHQVTQMGQEVILRCVPISNHLYFYWYRQILGQKVEFLVSFYNNEISEKSEIFDDQFSVERPDGSNFTLKIRSTKLEDSAMYFCRKGTQLYEQYFGPGTRLTVT.